This TCR beta chain is drawn from a study of early T cells in non-severe SARS-CoV-2 infection listed by TCRdb under 2021. Background for the entire study: Because TCR sequencing was done on bulk RNA from unsorted whole blood, the alpha and beta chains could not be paired.

The study was a case-control design nested within a healthcare worker cohort in London, UK, with weekly nasopharyngeal swab PCR tests and blood sampling. Healthcare workers were recruited between 23 and 31 March 2020, during the week of the UK lockdown, and were followed weekly for up to about 15 weeks. Library method: 5' RACE. Sequencing was carried out with a NextSeq 500. The TCR library protocol attached unique molecular identifiers to individual cDNA molecules to correct for sequencing error and PCR bias. Both TCR alpha and beta chains were sequenced, and tight co-correlation was observed between alpha and beta sequence abundances in each sample. In the paper's pipeline: V gene, J gene and CDR3 annotation of TCR sequences was performed with Decombinator V4. TCRs were defined as expanded if a significant change between any two time points was detected under a Poisson model with p below 0.0001. Abundances of TCRs were expressed as counts per million after normalisation to the total number of TCRs sequenced in each sample. TRAV1-2 paired with TRAJ12, TRAJ20 or TRAJ33 defined MAIT TCRs, while TRAV10 paired with TRAJ18 defined iNKT TCRs. VDJdb, accessed 1 November 2021, was searched for CMV, EBV and SARS-CoV-2 annotated TCRs, with TCRs annotated for multiple antigens excluded. The public sequencing data were trimmed at Q25 with fastp and processed into clonotypes with MiXCR by TCRdb, which kept only in-frame beta chains. Each record represents a unique CDR3 protein, reported with the most common genes and DNA among its rows. The V and J calls shown here were made by TCRdb, not taken from the authors' results. The sample profile shows tens of thousands of distinct CDR3 sequences; 15% of them were found once. The ten top clones hold approximately 6% of the sample.

Here is what the overall study found, with its caveats: VDJdb matching was skewed toward anti-spike CD8 responses and likely underestimated virus-specific expansions by missing private and CD4 specificities.

As for this clonotype: Its antigen is unknown. There are no base qualities to consult, and no much larger clone falls within one base.

V is reduced by 1 base and J by 4 bases, leaving a spacing of 40 bases between them. CDR1 and CDR2 were assigned from the germline V gene as LGHNA and YNFKEQ. The CDR3 covers 24 residues, taking in both the cysteine and the phenylalanine. This entry keeps only the CDR3 DNA: 72 bases, framed from base 1. The chain links TRBV4-2 with TRBJ2-5; the D gene is possibly TRBD1 or TRBD2, with 5 bases matching each. Sequencing input: whole blood. The origin of this receptor is an adult who was a healthcare worker with PCR-confirmed SARS-CoV-2 infection or an uninfected control (not recorded which). CDR3 sequence: CASSQAPTCGRESWGCRQLETQYF. The sequenced DNA is TGTGCCAGCAGCCAAGCACCAACCTGCGGCCGGGAATCGTGGGGGTGTCGACAGTTAGAGACCCAGTACTTC.